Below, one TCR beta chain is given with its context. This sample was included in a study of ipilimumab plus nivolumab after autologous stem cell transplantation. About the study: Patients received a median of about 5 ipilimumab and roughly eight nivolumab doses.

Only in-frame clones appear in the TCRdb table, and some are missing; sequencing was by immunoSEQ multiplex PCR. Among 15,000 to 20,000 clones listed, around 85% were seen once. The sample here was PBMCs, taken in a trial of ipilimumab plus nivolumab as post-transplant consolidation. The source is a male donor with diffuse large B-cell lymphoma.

The CDR3 reads CASVAGGTYNEQFF. The CDR3 DNA reads as TGTGCCAGTGTTGCGGGGGGAACCTACAATGAGCAGTTCTTC. The V and J genes are TRBV19 and TRBJ2-1; TRBD2 aligns across 8 bases. V lost 8 bases and J lost 2; bases outside the gene matches: 5. The germline V gene encodes CDR1 LNHDA and CDR2 SQIVND (reference sequence). This CDR3 is built from 14 residues. The full variable domain, with the rest looked up from reference TRBV19 and TRBJ2-1, is DGGITQSPKYLFRKEGQNVTLSCEQNLNHDAMYWYRQDPGQGLRLIYYSQIVNDFQKGDIAEGYSVSREKKESFPLTVTSAQKNPTAFYLCASVAGGTYNEQFFGPGTRLTVL.